Below are 9 T cell receptor beta chains sequenced from a single sample in a study of molecular identifiers for immune sequencing clone quantification. TCRdb re-derived calls from the PCR reads in MiXCR, one entry per CDR3 protein. The sample has tens of thousands of distinct CDR3 sequences, about 21% seen once. The material sequenced was naive CD8+ T cells from blood, with Jurkat cell RNA spiked in. Subset given: FACS-sorted CD8+CD4-CCR7+CD45RA+ naive T cells. The receptors were sampled from a human donor in good health. Some libraries in this study had Jurkat cell RNA spiked in.

The chain couples TRBV5-1 to TRBJ1-6; no clear D. Trimming took 1 base from V and 9 from J, leaving 8 bases between them. In germline, CDR1 is SGHRS, CDR2 YFSETQ. This CDR3 has 13 residues. In DNA form, the CDR3 reads TGCGCCAGCAGCTTGAGCCTGCCTTCACCCCTCCACTTT. This encodes CASSLSLPSPLHF. The full variable domain, in which reference TRBV5-1 and TRBJ1-6 provide the parts outside the CDR3, is KAGVTQTPRYLIKTRGQQVTLSCSPISGHRSVSWYQQTPGQGLQFLFEYFSETQRNKGNFPGRFSGRQFSNSRSEMNVSTLELGDSALYLCASSLSLPSPLHFGNGTRLTVT.

This clonotype has a count of ten or more. The chain employs TRBV12-3 or TRBV12-4 and TRBJ2-3, with 7 bases lining up with TRBD2. The CDR3 covers 16 residues. With V trimmed by 4 bases and J by 0 bases, 7 bases remained unmatched. DNA of the CDR3: TGTGCCAGCAGTTCCGAGGGAGGGAAAAGCACAGATACGCAGTATTTT. Protein product: CASSSEGGKSTDTQYF.

This clonotype was seen a few times. The genes are TRBV19 and TRBJ1-5; 11 bases align to TRBD1. The CDR3 has 15 amino acids. Germline V lookup: CDR1 LNHDA, CDR2 SQIVND (reference sequence). V was clipped by 4 bases and J by 5 bases; unmatched bases: 4. CDR3 protein: CASSTDRGLDQPQHF. CDR3 nucleotides: TGTGCCAGTAGTACGGACAGGGGGCTTGATCAGCCCCAGCATTTT.

The chain recombines TRBV12-3 or TRBV12-4 with TRBJ2-1; 9 positions match TRBD2. J was trimmed by 3 bases and V by 7 bases; bases with no gene match: 7. The CDR3 is made up of 15 amino acids. DNA of the CDR3: TGTGCCAGCACCGGTAGCGGGGGACTCTACAATGAGCAGTTCTTC. Its protein is CASTGSGGLYNEQFF.

This clonotype was seen at least ten times. V is TRBV2 and J is TRBJ2-1, with no clear D. The V end lost 3 bases, the J end lost 2 bases, and 23 bases lay between the germline ends. Germline CDR1 and CDR2: SNHLY and FYNNEI. The CDR3 spans 19 residues. The CDR3 reads CASSDPSDYGGPPYNEQFF. The CDR3 DNA sequence: TGTGCCAGCAGTGATCCGTCTGATTACGGTGGGCCACCCTACAATGAGCAGTTCTTC.

The sample holds many counts of this clonotype. CDR3 in amino acids: CASSLDRELVGELFF. In nucleotides, the CDR3 is TGTGCCAGCAGTTTAGACAGGGAATTGGTCGGGGAGCTGTTTTTT. This chain joins TRBV27 and TRBJ2-2, with 7 bases aligning to TRBD1. There are 15 residues in the CDR3. The trim removed 2 bases at V and 7 bases at J, leaving 7 bases unmatched. The germline CDR1 and CDR2 sequences are MNHEY and SMNVEV (reference sequence).

The sample holds a few counts of this clonotype. V and J are TRBV7-3 and TRBJ2-5; possibly TRBD2 for D (6 bases). CDR3 length: 16 amino acids. Trimming pared 4 bases from V and 1 base from J, leaving 16 bases between. Germline V CDR1 and CDR2: SGHTA, FQGTGA. The DNA of the CDR3 is TGTGCCAGCAGCTCTCTGGGTAGCGGAACCCAAGAGACCCAGTACTTC. Its translation: CASSSLGSGTQETQYF.

Points on this clonotype: This clone may be a read error of a much larger clone one base away. Because it lacks the conserved phenylalanine or tryptophan at the end, this CDR3 is likely a read error. The genes are TRBV7-9 and TRBJ2-7; the D gene is possibly TRBD2 (6 bases). The V gene's germline CDR1 is SEHNR and CDR2 FQNEAQ (reference sequence). Trimming took 10 bases from V and 0 from J, leaving 13 bases between them. The CDR3 runs 13 residues. As DNA, the CDR3 is TGTGCCATCGCTGGAGGGTTCTCCTACGAGCAGTACCTC. Encoded protein: CAIAGGFSYEQYL.

This clonotype appeared many times. The CDR3 here is CASSLEGHRNEKLFF. The DNA of the CDR3 is TGTGCCAGCAGCTTAGAGGGGCACCGGAATGAAAAACTGTTTTTT. The gene calls are TRBV7-9 and TRBJ1-4; D is perhaps TRBD1 (5 bases). Germline CDR1 reads SEHNR; CDR2 reads FQNEAQ (reference sequence). V was trimmed by 1 base and J by 5 bases, leaving 11 bases between them. CDR3 length equals 15 residues.